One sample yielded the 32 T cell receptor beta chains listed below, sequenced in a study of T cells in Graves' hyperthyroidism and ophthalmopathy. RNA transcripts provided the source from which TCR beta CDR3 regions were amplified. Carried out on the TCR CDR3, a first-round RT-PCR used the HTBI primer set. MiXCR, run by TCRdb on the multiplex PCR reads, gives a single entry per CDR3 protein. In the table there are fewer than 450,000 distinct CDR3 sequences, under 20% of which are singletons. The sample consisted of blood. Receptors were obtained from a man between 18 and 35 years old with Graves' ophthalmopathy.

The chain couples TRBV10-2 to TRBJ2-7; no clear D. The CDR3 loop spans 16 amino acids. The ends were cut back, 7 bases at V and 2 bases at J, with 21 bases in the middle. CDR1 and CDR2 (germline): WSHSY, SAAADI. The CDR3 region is CASIGQVGSAPYEQYF. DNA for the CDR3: TGCGCCAGCATTGGGCAGGTAGGGTCAGCACCCTACGAGCAGTACTTC.

The CDR3: CASNPGDNQPQHF. The CDR3 DNA sequence: TGCGCCAGCAATCCGGGCGACAATCAGCCCCAGCATTTT. The V and J genes are TRBV10-2 and TRBJ1-5; no reliable D call. Per germline, CDR1 WSHSY and CDR2 SAAADI. CDR3 size: 13 residues. The V end lost 7 bases, the J end lost 3 bases, and 10 bases lay between the germline ends.

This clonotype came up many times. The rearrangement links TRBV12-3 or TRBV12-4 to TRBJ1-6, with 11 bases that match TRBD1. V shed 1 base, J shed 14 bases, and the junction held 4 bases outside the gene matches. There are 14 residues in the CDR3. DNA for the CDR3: TGTGCCAGCAGTTTAGGGACAGGGGGCGTGTCCCTCCACTTT. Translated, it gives CASSLGTGGVSLHF.

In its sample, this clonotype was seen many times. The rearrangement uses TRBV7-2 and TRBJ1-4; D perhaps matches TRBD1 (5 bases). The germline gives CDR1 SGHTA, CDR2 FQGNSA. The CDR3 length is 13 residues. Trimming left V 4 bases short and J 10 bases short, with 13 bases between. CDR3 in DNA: TGTGCCAGCAGCTCCGGGGGGTCGGCAAAACTGTTTTTT. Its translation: CASSSGGSAKLFF.

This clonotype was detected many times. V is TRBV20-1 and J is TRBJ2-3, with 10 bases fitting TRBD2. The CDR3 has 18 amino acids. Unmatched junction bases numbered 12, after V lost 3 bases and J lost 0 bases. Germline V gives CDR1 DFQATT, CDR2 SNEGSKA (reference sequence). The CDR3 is CSASLLGLAWTSTDTQYF. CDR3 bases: TGCAGTGCTAGCCTTCTGGGACTAGCGTGGACTAGCACAGATACGCAGTATTTT.

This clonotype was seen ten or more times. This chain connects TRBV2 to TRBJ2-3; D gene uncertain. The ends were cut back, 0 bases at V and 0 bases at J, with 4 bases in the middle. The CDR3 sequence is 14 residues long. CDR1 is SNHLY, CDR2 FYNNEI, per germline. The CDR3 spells CASSEAGSTDTQYF. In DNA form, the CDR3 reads TGTGCCAGCAGTGAAGCAGGAAGCACAGATACGCAGTATTTT.

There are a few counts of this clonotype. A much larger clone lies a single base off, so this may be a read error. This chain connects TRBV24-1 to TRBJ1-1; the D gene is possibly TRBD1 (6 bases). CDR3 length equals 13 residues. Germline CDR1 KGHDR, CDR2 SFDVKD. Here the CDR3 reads CATGETGNTEAFF. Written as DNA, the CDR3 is TGTGCCACCGGTGAGACAGGGAACACTGAAGCTTTCTTT.

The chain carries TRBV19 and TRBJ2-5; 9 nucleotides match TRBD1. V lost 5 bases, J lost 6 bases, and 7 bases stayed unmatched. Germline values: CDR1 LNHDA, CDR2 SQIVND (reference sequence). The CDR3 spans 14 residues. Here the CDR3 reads CASSFRTGEKTQYF. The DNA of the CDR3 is TGTGCCAGTAGTTTCCGGACAGGGGAAAAGACCCAGTACTTC.

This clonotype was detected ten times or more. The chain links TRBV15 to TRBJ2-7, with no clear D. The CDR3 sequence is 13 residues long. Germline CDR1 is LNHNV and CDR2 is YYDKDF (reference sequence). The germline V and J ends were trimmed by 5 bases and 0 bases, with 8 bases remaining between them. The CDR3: CATSLDRSYEQYF. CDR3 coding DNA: TGTGCCACCAGCCTCGACCGCTCCTACGAGCAGTACTTC.

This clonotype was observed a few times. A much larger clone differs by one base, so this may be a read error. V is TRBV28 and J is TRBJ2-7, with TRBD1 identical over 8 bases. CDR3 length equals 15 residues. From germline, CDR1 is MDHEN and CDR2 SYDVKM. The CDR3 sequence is CASSSGQGRPYKQYF. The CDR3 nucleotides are TGTGCCAGCAGTTCCGGACAGGGAAGACCCTACAAGCAGTACTTC.

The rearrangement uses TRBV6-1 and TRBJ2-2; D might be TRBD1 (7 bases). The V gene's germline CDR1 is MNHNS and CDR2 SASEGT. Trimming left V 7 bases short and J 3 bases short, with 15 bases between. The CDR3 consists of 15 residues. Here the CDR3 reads CASTPRGADTGELFF. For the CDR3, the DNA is TGTGCCAGCACCCCCAGGGGGGCAGACACCGGGGAGCTGTTTTTT.

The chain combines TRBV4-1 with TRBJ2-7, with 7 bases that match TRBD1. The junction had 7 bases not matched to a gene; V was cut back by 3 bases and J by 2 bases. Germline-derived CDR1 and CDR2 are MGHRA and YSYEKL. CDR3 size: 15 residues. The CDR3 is CASSHQTGIPYEQYF. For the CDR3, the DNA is TGCGCCAGCAGCCACCAGACAGGGATTCCCTACGAGCAGTACTTC.

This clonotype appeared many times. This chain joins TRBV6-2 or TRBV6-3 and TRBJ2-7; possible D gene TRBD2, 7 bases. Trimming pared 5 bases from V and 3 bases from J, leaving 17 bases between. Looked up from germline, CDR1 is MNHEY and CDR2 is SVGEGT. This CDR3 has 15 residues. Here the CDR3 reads CASSTTGGGNYEQYF. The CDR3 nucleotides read TGTGCCAGCAGTACGACAGGCGGGGGCAACTACGAGCAGTACTTC.

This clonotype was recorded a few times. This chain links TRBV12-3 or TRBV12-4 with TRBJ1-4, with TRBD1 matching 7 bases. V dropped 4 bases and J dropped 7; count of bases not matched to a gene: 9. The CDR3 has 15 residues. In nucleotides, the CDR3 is TGTGCCAGCAGTTACCGACAGGGAGCAGCTGAAAAACTGTTTTTT. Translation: CASSYRQGAAEKLFF.

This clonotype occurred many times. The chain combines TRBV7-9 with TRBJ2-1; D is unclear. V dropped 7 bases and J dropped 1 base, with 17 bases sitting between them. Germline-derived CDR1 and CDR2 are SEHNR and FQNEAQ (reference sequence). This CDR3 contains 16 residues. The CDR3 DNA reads TGTGCCAGCACCCGGTTATCGGCGCTGTCCTACAATGAGCAGTTCTTC. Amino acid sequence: CASTRLSALSYNEQFF.

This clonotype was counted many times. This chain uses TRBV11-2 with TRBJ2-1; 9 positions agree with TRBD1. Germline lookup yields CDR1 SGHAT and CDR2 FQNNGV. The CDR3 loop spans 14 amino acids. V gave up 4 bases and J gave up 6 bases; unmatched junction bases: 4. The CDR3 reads CASSWDREPNEQFF. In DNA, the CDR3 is TGTGCCAGCAGCTGGGACAGGGAACCCAATGAGCAGTTCTTC. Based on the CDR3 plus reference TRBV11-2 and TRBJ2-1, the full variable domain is EAGVAQSPRYKIIEKRQSVAFWCNPISGHATLYWYQQILGQGPKLLIQFQNNGVVDDSQLPKDRFSAERLKGVDSTLKIQPAKLEDSAVYLCASSWDREPNEQFFGPGTRLTVL.

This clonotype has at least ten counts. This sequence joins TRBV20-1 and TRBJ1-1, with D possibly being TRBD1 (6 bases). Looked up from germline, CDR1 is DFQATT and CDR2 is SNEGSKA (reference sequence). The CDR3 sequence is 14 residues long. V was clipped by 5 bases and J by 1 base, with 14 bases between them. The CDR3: CSARRQETNTEAFF. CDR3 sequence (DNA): TGCAGTGCTCGACGACAGGAGACGAACACTGAAGCTTTCTTT.

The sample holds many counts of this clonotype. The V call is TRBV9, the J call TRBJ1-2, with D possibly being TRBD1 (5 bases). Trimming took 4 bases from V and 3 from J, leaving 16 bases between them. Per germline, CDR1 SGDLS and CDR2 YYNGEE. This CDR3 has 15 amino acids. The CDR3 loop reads CASSPQTVRHYGYTF. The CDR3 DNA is TGTGCCAGCAGCCCCCAGACAGTTCGGCACTATGGCTACACCTTC. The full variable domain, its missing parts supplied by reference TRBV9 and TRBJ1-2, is DSGVTQTPKHLITATGQRVTLRCSPRSGDLSVYWYQQSLDQGLQFLIQYYNGEERAKGNILERFSAQQFPDLHSELNLSSLELGDSALYFCASSPQTVRHYGYTFGSGTRLTVV.

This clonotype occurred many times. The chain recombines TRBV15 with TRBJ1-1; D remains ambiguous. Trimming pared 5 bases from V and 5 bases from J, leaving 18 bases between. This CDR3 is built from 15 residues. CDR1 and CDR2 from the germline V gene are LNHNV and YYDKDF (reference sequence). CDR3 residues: CATSLRDFGGTEAFF. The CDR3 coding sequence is TGTGCCACCAGCTTACGCGACTTCGGAGGGACTGAAGCTTTCTTT. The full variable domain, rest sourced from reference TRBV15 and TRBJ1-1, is DAMVIQNPRYQVTQFGKPVTLSCSQTLNHNVMYWYQQKSSQAPKLLFHYYDKDFNNEADTPDNFQSRRPNTSFCFLDIRSPGLGDTAMYLCATSLRDFGGTEAFFGQGTRLTVV.

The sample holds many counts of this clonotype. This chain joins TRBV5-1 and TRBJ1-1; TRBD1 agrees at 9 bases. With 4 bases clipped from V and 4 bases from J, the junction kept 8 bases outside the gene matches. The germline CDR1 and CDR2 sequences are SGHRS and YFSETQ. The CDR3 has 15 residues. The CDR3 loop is CASSEYGTGPTEAFF. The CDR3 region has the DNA TGCGCCAGCAGCGAATACGGGACAGGGCCCACTGAAGCTTTCTTT.

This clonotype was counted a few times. This CDR3 is CASSDSQSQGGSYEQYF. CDR3 in DNA: TGTGCCAGCAGTGATTCCCAATCACAGGGAGGATCCTACGAGCAGTACTTC. This chain connects TRBV25-1 to TRBJ2-7; perhaps D is TRBD1 or TRBD2 (6 bases each). Trimming took off 3 bases at V and 1 base at J, with 19 bases between the two ends. The CDR3 is made up of 17 amino acids. The V gene's germline CDR1 is MGHDK and CDR2 SYGVNS.

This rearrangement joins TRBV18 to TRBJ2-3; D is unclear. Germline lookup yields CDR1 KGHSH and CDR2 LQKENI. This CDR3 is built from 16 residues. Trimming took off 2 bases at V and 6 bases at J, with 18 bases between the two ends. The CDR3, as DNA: TGTGCCAGCTCACCAAGCGCGTCAGGTGCATCCGATACGCAGTATTTT. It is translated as CASSPSASGASDTQYF.

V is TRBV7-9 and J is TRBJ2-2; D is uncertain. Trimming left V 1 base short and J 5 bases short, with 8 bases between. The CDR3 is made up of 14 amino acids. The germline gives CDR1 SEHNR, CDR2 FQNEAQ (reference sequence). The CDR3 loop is CASSLVVGTGELFF. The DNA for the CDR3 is TGTGCCAGCAGCTTAGTAGTTGGGACCGGGGAGCTGTTTTTT.

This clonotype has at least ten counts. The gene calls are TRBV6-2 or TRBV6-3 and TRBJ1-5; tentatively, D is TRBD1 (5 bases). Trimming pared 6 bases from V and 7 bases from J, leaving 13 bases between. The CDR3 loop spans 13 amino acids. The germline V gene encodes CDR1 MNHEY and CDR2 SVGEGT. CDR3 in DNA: TGTGCCAGCAGATACCGACAGCTCCAGCCCCAGCATTTT. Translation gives CASRYRQLQPQHF.

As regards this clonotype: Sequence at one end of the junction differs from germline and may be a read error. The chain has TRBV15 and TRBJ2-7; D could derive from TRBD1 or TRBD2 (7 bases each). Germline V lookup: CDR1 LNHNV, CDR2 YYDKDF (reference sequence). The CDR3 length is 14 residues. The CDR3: CATSGDREGNEQYF. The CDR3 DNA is TGTGCCACCAGCGGAGACAGGGAGGGAAACGAGCAGTACTTC.

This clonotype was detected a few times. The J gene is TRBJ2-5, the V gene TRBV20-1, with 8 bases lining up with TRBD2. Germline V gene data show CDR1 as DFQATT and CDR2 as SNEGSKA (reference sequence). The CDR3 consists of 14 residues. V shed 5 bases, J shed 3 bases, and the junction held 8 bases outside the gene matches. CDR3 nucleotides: TGCAGTGCTGCGGGCGGGGGGAGAGAAGAGACCCAGTACTTC. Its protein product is CSAAGGGREETQYF.

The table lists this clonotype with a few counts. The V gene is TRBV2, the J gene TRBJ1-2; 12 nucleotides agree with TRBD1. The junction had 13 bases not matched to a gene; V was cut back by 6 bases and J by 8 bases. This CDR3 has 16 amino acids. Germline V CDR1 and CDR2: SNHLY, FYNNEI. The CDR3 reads CASSAHRDRGLFGYTF. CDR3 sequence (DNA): TGTGCCAGCAGCGCCCACCGGGACAGGGGGCTTTTCGGCTACACCTTC.

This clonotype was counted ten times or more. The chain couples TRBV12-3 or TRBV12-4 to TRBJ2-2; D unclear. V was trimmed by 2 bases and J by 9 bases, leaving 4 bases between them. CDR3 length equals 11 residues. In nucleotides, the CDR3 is TGTGCCAGCAGTTTATCTAGGGAGCTGTTTTTT. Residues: CASSLSRELFF.

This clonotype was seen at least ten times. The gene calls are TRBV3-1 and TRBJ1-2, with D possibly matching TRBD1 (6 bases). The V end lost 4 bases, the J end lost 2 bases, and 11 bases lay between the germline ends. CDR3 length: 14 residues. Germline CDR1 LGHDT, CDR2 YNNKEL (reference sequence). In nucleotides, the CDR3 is TGTGCCAGCAGCCTTGGACAGCGGAACTATGGCTACACCTTC. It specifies CASSLGQRNYGYTF.

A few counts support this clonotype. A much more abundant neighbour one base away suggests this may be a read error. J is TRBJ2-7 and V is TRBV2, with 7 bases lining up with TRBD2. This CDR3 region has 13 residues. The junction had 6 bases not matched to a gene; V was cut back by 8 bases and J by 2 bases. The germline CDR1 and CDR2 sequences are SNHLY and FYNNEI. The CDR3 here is CASAGDSTYEQYF. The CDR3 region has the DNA TGTGCCAGCGCGGGGGATTCGACCTACGAGCAGTACTTC.

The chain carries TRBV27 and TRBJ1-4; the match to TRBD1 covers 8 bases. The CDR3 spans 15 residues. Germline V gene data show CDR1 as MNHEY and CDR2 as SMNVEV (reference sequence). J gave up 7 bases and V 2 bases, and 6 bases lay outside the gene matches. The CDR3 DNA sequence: TGTGCCAGCAGTTTAGCAGGGGGCCATGGTGAAAAACTGTTTTTT. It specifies CASSLAGGHGEKLFF.

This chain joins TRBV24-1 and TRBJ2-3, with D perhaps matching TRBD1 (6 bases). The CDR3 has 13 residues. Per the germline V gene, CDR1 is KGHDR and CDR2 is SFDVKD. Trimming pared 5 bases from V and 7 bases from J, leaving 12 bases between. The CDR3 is CATSAGEVYTQYF. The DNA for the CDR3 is TGTGCCACCAGTGCAGGGGAAGTATATACGCAGTATTTT.